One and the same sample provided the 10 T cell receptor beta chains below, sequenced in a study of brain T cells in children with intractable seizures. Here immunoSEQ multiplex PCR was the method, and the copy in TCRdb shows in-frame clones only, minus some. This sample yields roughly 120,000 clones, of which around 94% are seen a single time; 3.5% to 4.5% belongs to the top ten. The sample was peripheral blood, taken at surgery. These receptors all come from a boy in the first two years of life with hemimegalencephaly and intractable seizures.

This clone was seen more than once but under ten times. The CDR3 nucleotides are TGTGCCAGCTCACCCCAGGGTAGAGGGGCTGAAGCTTTCTTT. Protein product: CASSPQGRGAEAFF. The chain joins TRBV18 to TRBJ1-1, with D possibly being TRBD1 (5 bases). Germline assignment: CDR1 KGHSH and CDR2 LQKENI. The ends were cut back, 3 bases at V and 6 bases at J, with 14 bases in the middle. The CDR3 totals 14 residues.

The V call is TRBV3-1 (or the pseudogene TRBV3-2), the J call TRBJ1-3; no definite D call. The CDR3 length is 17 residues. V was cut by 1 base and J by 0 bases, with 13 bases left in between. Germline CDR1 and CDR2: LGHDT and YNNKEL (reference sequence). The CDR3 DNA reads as TGTGCCAGCAGCCAAGGGGTGGCACTTCACTCTGGAAACACCATATATTTT. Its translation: CASSQGVALHSGNTIYF.

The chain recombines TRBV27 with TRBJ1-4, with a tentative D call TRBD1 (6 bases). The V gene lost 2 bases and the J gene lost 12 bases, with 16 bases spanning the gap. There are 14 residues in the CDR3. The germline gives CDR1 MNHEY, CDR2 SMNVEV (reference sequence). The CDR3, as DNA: TGTGCCAGCAGTTTAAACAGGGTCCCCATTCAACTGTTTTTT. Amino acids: CASSLNRVPIQLFF.

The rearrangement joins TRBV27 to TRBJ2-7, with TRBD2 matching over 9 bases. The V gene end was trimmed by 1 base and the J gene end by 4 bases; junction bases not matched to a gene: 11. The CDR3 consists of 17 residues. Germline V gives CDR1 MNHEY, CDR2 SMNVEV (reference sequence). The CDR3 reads CASSLWTSEGGGYEQYF. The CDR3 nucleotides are TGTGCCAGCAGTTTATGGACTAGCGAAGGAGGGGGGTACGAGCAGTACTTC.

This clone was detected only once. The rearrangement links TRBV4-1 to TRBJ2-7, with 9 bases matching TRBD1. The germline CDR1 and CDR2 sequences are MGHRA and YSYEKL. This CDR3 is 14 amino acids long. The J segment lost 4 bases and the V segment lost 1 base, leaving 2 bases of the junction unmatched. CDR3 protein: CASSQGDRGYEQYF. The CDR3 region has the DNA TGCGCCAGCAGCCAAGGTGACAGGGGGTACGAGCAGTACTTC.

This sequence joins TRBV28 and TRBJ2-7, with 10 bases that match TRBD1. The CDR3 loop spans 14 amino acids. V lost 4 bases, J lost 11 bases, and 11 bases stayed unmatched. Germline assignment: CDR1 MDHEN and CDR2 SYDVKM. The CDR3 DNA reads TGTGCCAGCAGTTCCCCGCGACAGGGGGCGCATAAGTACTTC. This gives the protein CASSSPRQGAHKYF.

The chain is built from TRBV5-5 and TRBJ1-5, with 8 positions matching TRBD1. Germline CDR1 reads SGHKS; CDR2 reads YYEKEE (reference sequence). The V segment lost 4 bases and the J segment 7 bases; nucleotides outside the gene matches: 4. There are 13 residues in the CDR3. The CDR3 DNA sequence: TGTGCCAGCAGCAGGACAGGGAACCAGCCCCAGCATTTT. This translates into CASSRTGNQPQHF.

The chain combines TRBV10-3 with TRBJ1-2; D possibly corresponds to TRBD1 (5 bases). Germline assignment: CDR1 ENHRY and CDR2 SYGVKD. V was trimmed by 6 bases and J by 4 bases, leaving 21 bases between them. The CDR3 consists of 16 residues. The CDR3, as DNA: TGTGCCATCAGAAACCATCAGGCAGGGACCATCTATGGCTACACCTTC. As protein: CAIRNHQAGTIYGYTF.

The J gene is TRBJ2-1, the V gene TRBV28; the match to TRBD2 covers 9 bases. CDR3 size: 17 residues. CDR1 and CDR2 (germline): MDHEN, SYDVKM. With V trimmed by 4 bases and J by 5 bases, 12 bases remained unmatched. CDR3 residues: CASSSYVSGSGNNEQFF. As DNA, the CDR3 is TGTGCCAGCAGTTCTTACGTTAGCGGGAGTGGTAACAATGAGCAGTTCTTC.

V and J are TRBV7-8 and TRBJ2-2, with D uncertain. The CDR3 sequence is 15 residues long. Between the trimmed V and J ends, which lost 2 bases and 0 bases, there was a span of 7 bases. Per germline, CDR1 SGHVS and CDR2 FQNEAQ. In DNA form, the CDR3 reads TGTGCCAGCAGCTTACGCGGAGCGAACACCGGGGAGCTGTTTTTT. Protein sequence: CASSLRGANTGELFF.